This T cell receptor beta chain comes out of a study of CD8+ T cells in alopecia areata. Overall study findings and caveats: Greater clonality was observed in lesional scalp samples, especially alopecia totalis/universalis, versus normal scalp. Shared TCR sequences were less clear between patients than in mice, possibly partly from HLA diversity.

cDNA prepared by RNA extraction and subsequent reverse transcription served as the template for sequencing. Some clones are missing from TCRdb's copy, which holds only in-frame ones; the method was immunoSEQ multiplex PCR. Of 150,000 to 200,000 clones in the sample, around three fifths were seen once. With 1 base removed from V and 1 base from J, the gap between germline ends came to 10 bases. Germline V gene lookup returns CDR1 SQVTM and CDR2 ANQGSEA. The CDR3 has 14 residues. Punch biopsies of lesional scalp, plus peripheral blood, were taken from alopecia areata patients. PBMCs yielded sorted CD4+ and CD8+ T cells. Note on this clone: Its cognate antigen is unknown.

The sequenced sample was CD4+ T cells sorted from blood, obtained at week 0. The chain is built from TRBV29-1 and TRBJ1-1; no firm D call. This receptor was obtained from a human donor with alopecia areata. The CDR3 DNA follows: TGCAGCGTTGAAGCACGGGCGGGGAACACTGAAGCTTTCTTT. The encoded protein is CSVEARAGNTEAFF.